A single sample gave rise to the 9 T cell receptor beta chains below, sequenced in a study of blood T cell repertoires in COVID-19. Measured with immunoSEQ multiplex PCR; TCRdb has only the in-frame clones, and not every one. The table shows more than 40,000 clones, with 86% occurring only once. Sequencing input: peripheral blood. All receptors come from a man aged 55 to 70 with active or convalescent COVID-19.

The V and J genes are TRBV4-3 and TRBJ1-4; 9 bases match TRBD1. The CDR3 totals 18 residues. V was clipped by 1 base and J by 0 bases; unmatched bases: 6. CDR1 is LGHNA and CDR2 is YSLEER in the germline V gene. The CDR3 protein is CASSQAVTGGSTNEKLFF. The CDR3 DNA reads as TGCGCCAGCAGCCAAGCGGTAACAGGGGGCTCAACTAATGAAAAACTGTTTTTT.

This chain joins TRBV7-9 and TRBJ2-7; 8 nucleotides align to TRBD1. V was clipped by 3 bases and J by 6 bases; unmatched bases: 4. CDR1 is SEHNR and CDR2 is FQNEAQ in the germline V gene (reference sequence). CDR3 length: 13 amino acids. In DNA form, the CDR3 reads TGTGCCAGCAGCTTTCAGGGGGCGGGCGAGCAGTACTTC. This translates into CASSFQGAGEQYF.

The genes are TRBV10-3 and TRBJ2-3; 16 bases are a match to TRBD2. This CDR3 spans 18 amino acids. V lost 7 bases to trimming and J lost 3 bases; unmatched junction nucleotides: 10. Germline lookup yields CDR1 ENHRY and CDR2 SYGVKD. The CDR3 loop reads CAINTAGLAGGRTDTQYF. The CDR3 nucleotides read TGTGCCATCAACACCGCGGGACTAGCGGGGGGGCGGACAGATACGCAGTATTTT.

The J gene is TRBJ2-5, the V gene TRBV11-2, with 7 bases that match TRBD1. CDR3 length equals 15 residues. Per germline, CDR1 SGHAT and CDR2 FQNNGV. The junction had 14 bases not matched to a gene; V was cut back by 6 bases and J by 7 bases. In DNA form, the CDR3 reads TGTGCCAGCAGGCGTTCTTTCGGGCAGGGGGTGACCCAGTACTTC. It specifies CASRRSFGQGVTQYF.

The chain recombines TRBV6-6 with TRBJ1-2; 10 nucleotides match TRBD1. The CDR3 totals 14 residues. CDR1 and CDR2 (germline): MNHNY, SVGAGI (reference sequence). Trimming removed 6 bases from V and 3 bases from J; junction bases left unmatched: 4. CDR3 in amino acids: CASRRQGADYGYTF. CDR3 sequence (DNA): TGTGCCAGCAGACGACAGGGGGCGGACTATGGCTACACCTTC.

The chain joins TRBV5-1 to TRBJ1-5; D might be TRBD1 (6 bases). The CDR3 length is 13 residues. The V end lost 2 bases, the J end lost 8 bases, and 11 bases lay between the germline ends. Germline V gene data show CDR1 as SGHRS and CDR2 as YFSETQ. CDR3 sequence (DNA): TGCGCCAGCAGCTTCGGGGGGGCCGAGCCCCAGCATTTT. Translated, it gives CASSFGGAEPQHF.

CDR3 DNA sequence: TGCAGCGTTGAAGATCCGGGACAGTCCAATGAGCAGTACTTC. Amino acid sequence: CSVEDPGQSNEQYF. V usage is TRBV29-1 and J usage is TRBJ2-7; TRBD1 agrees at 7 bases. Germline loops: CDR1 SQVTM, CDR2 ANQGSEA. CDR3 length: 14 amino acids. V gave up 0 bases and J gave up 7 bases; unmatched junction bases: 9.

The chain couples TRBV6-5 to TRBJ2-2; 7 bases line up with TRBD1. The J segment lost 0 bases and the V segment lost 8 bases, leaving 6 bases of the junction unmatched. The CDR3 length is 15 residues. Germline V lookup: CDR1 MNHEY, CDR2 SVGAGI. CDR3 protein: CASDSGTANTGELFF. CDR3 DNA sequence: TGTGCCAGCGACTCCGGGACAGCGAACACCGGGGAGCTGTTTTTT.

This rearrangement joins TRBV10-1 to TRBJ1-1; 7 bases are shared with TRBD1. CDR1 is WNHNN and CDR2 is SYGVQD in the germline V gene (reference sequence). The CDR3 is 16 amino acids. With 6 bases clipped from V and 3 bases from J, the junction kept 13 bases outside the gene matches. CDR3 DNA sequence: TGCGCCAGCAGACTGACGACGACAGGGATGTACACTGAAGCTTTCTTT. The encoded protein is CASRLTTTGMYTEAFF.